These 32 T cell receptor beta chains were all obtained from the same sample, sequenced in a study of blood T cells in healthy people across ages (dated by TCRdb to the mid-2010s). Library generation was performed with 5' RACE. Sequenced on an Illumina HiSeq 2500. A second PCR of roughly 6 to 11 cycles was performed with a sample-barcoded 5' primer and a J-beta primer mix. Clones were called with MiXCR by TCRdb after fastp trimmed the public reads at Q25, and only in-frame beta chains were retained. When rows share a CDR3 protein, they turn into one entry using the most common DNA and genes. Here the sample has approximately 1.5 million distinct CDR3 sequences; about 35% occur a single time. The ten largest clones take up roughly 12% of the sample. Source material: blood. These receptor sequences come from a woman younger than 45 in good health.

The V gene is TRBV4-1, the J gene TRBJ1-5, with D tentatively TRBD1 (5 bases). The V end lost 4 bases, the J end lost 4 bases, and 17 bases lay between the germline ends. Looked up from germline, CDR1 is MGHRA and CDR2 is YSYEKL. The CDR3 consists of 16 residues. CDR3 sequence reads: CASSPRVGAWNQPQHF. DNA of the CDR3: TGCGCCAGCAGCCCGAGGGTAGGGGCTTGGAATCAGCCCCAGCATTTT.

The CDR3 loop is CASSPPPGIRGKLFF. CDR3 bases: TGTGCCAGCAGCCCTCCCCCGGGGATAAGGGGAAAACTGTTTTTT. This sequence joins TRBV3-1 and TRBJ1-4; possible D gene TRBD1, 5 bases. V was shortened by 4 bases and J by 10 bases, with 19 bases between the two germline ends. Germline V gene lookup returns CDR1 LGHDT and CDR2 YNNKEL (reference sequence). The CDR3 contains 15 residues.

Only a few counts were recorded for this clonotype. The chain has TRBV5-1 and TRBJ1-2; D remains ambiguous. This CDR3 has 15 residues. The germline V gene has CDR1 SGHRS and CDR2 YFSETQ. V was pared by 4 bases and J by 6 bases, with 19 bases between. The DNA for the CDR3 is TGCGCCAGCAGCCTGGTCCGGGGAGGGAAGGATGGCTACACCTTC. This codes for CASSLVRGGKDGYTF. The full variable domain, with the rest looked up from reference TRBV5-1 and TRBJ1-2, is KAGVTQTPRYLIKTRGQQVTLSCSPISGHRSVSWYQQTPGQGLQFLFEYFSETQRNKGNFPGRFSGRQFSNSRSEMNVSTLELGDSALYLCASSLVRGGKDGYTFGSGTRLTVV.

This clonotype was observed a few times. The chain links TRBV20-1 to TRBJ2-5, with D possibly being TRBD2 (6 bases). The length of the CDR3 is 16 residues. CDR1 and CDR2 (germline): DFQATT, SNEGSKA (reference sequence). The germline V and J ends were trimmed by 6 bases and 4 bases, with 24 bases remaining between them. DNA of the CDR3: TGCAGTGCCGAGGAGGGGCTCAAGTCGAAGATAGAGACCCAGTACTTC. Translated, it gives CSAEEGLKSKIETQYF.

The V and J genes are TRBV21-1 and TRBJ2-1; the table's D call of TRBD1 was not tested on the DNA. TRBV21-1 is annotated as a pseudogene. CDR3 length equals 15 residues. CDR3 sequence (DNA): TGTGCCAGCAGCATAGAGACAGGGTTAGTCAATGAGCAGTTCTTC. As protein: CASSIETGLVNEQFF.

The chain is built from TRBV9 and TRBJ2-3; 8 bases are a match to TRBD2. Trimming at V came to 0 bases and at J to 3 bases, leaving 9 bases not matched to a gene. CDR1 and CDR2 (germline): SGDLS, YYNGEE. CDR3 length: 17 amino acids. CDR3 protein: CASSVGVAGGLTDTQYF. The DNA for the CDR3 is TGTGCCAGCAGCGTAGGAGTGGCGGGAGGACTGACAGATACGCAGTATTTT.

The chain carries TRBV3-1 and TRBJ2-7, with 11 bases matching TRBD2. Losses at the gene ends were 0 bases for V and 7 bases for J; bases not matched to a gene: 20. Germline CDR1 is LGHDT and CDR2 is YNNKEL (reference sequence). This CDR3 has 20 amino acids. CDR3 residues: CASSQDPGVAGGPLGWEQYF. DNA of the CDR3: TGTGCCAGCAGCCAAGACCCCGGGGTAGCGGGAGGGCCCCTAGGATGGGAGCAGTACTTC.

Notes on this clonotype: At one boundary the junction diverges from the germline segment, which might be a read error. V gene TRBV7-9 combines with J gene TRBJ1-1; D is unresolved. The CDR3 is 12 residues long. CDR1 is SEHNR and CDR2 is FQNEAQ in the germline V gene (reference sequence). CDR3 sequence: CASSSPSYEAFF. In nucleotides, the CDR3 is TGTGCCAGTAGCTCCCCAAGCTATGAAGCTTTCTTT.

This chain links TRBV25-1 with TRBJ1-1, with 9 bases fitting TRBD1. CDR1 is MGHDK and CDR2 is SYGVNS in the germline V gene. Trimming at V came to 2 bases and at J to 4 bases, leaving 5 bases not matched to a gene. The CDR3 covers 15 residues. The chain's CDR3 is CASSEGGGQGTEAFF. The CDR3 nucleotides read TGTGCCAGCAGTGAAGGAGGGGGACAGGGCACTGAAGCTTTCTTT. Together with reference TRBV25-1 and TRBJ1-1, the CDR3 gives the full variable domain: EADIYQTPRYLVIGTGKKITLECSQTMGHDKMYWYQQDPGMELHLIHYSYGVNSTEKGDLSSESTVSRIRTEHFPLTLESARPSHTSQYLCASSEGGGQGTEAFFGQGTRLTVV.

This clonotype was observed a handful of times. The J gene is TRBJ2-5, the V gene TRBV13; 10 positions agree with TRBD2. V lost 5 bases and J lost 5; bases outside the gene matches: 11. The CDR3 is 16 residues long. Germline assignment: CDR1 PRHDT and CDR2 FYEKMQ (reference sequence). In DNA, the CDR3 is TGTGCCAGCAGCCCACTAGCGGGGACATTCGACGAGACCCAGTACTTC. This sequence encodes CASSPLAGTFDETQYF.

This sequence joins TRBV11-1 and TRBJ2-1; D not resolved. Germline assignment: CDR1 SGHAT and CDR2 FQDESV (reference sequence). V lost 6 bases to trimming and J lost 8 bases, with 11 bases between them. CDR3 length equals 12 residues. The CDR3 nucleotides read TGTGCCAGCAGGGCCAAATGCGATGAGCAGTTCTTC. It codes for CASRAKCDEQFF.

For this clonotype: At one boundary the junction diverges from the germline segment, which might be a read error. The rearrangement joins TRBV2 to TRBJ2-7; no definite D call. There are 15 residues in the CDR3. Germline V gene lookup returns CDR1 SNHLY and CDR2 FYNNEI. CDR3 sequence (DNA): TGTGCCGGCAGTGAATTCGAGGTCAGGCGCTACGAGCAGTACTTC. Translated: CAGSEFEVRRYEQYF.

This clonotype has more than one count but fewer than ten. This chain connects TRBV20-1 to TRBJ2-1, with 7 positions matching TRBD2. This CDR3 has 15 amino acids. The V segment lost 2 bases and the J segment 3 bases; nucleotides outside the gene matches: 7. Germline loops: CDR1 DFQATT, CDR2 SNEGSKA (reference sequence). This CDR3 reads CSARPRGGGYNEQFF. The CDR3 coding sequence is TGCAGTGCTAGACCACGGGGCGGGGGCTACAATGAGCAGTTCTTC.

The table lists this clonotype with many counts. The chain recombines TRBV13 with TRBJ2-1, with 11 bases matching TRBD2. Germline V gene sequence: CDR1 PRHDT, CDR2 FYEKMQ (reference sequence). This CDR3 has 15 amino acids. Trimming removed 5 bases from V and 5 bases from J; junction bases left unmatched: 5. The CDR3 coding sequence is TGTGCCAGCAGCGTCACTAGCGGGGGTGACAATGAGCAGTTCTTC. Translated, it gives CASSVTSGGDNEQFF. Based on the CDR3 plus reference TRBV13 and TRBJ2-1, the full variable domain is AAGVIQSPRHLIKEKRETATLKCYPIPRHDTVYWYQQGPGQDPQFLISFYEKMQSDKGSIPDRFSAQQFSDYHSELNMSSLELGDSALYFCASSVTSGGDNEQFFGPGTRLTVL.

This clonotype showed up just a few times. This chain links TRBV19 with TRBJ2-7, with 7 bases fitting TRBD2. The CDR3 loop spans 17 amino acids. V shed 4 bases, J shed 0 bases, and the junction held 12 bases outside the gene matches. CDR1 and CDR2 (germline): LNHDA, SQIVND (reference sequence). CDR3 amino acids: CASSTRLSGTTSYEQYF. The CDR3 DNA sequence: TGTGCCAGTAGTACGCGCCTCTCCGGGACTACCTCCTACGAGCAGTACTTC. Full variable domain (outside the CDR3, taken from reference TRBV19 and TRBJ2-7): DGGITQSPKYLFRKEGQNVTLSCEQNLNHDAMYWYRQDPGQGLRLIYYSQIVNDFQKGDIAEGYSVSREKKESFPLTVTSAQKNPTAFYLCASSTRLSGTTSYEQYFGPGTRLTVT.

The chain employs TRBV30 and TRBJ2-3, with D uncertain. V lost 7 bases to trimming and J lost 0 bases, with 11 bases between them. The germline V gene encodes CDR1 GTSNPN and CDR2 SVGIG (reference sequence). This CDR3 is built from 13 residues. This CDR3 is CASGATSTDTQYF. CDR3 DNA: TGTGCCTCTGGAGCCACTAGCACAGATACGCAGTATTTT.

This clonotype has a handful of counts. The V call is TRBV20-1, the J call TRBJ1-1; no definite D call. This CDR3 contains 13 residues. With 1 base removed from V and 2 bases from J, the gap between germline ends came to 8 bases. The V gene's germline CDR1 is DFQATT and CDR2 SNEGSKA (reference sequence). The CDR3 here is CSARVHSNTEAFF. Written as DNA, the CDR3 is TGCAGTGCTAGAGTCCATTCAAACACTGAAGCTTTCTTT.

V and J are TRBV5-1 and TRBJ2-1; 7 positions match TRBD1. From germline, CDR1 is SGHRS and CDR2 YFSETQ. This CDR3 is 13 amino acids long. The ends lost 4 bases at V and 10 bases at J; junction bases unmatched: 8. DNA of the CDR3: TGCGCCAGCAGCGGGACAGCCTCCTACGAGCAGTTCTTC. Residues: CASSGTASYEQFF.

The chain has TRBV5-1 and TRBJ2-5; no firm D call. V was clipped by 4 bases and J by 7 bases, with 11 bases between them. CDR3 length: 12 residues. The germline CDR1 and CDR2 sequences are SGHRS and YFSETQ. This CDR3 is CASSRNGWTQYF. The DNA for the CDR3 is TGCGCCAGCAGCCGCAACGGTTGGACCCAGTACTTC.

The chain has TRBV4-1 and TRBJ2-5; the D gene is possibly TRBD1 (6 bases). This CDR3 region has 14 residues. Germline V gene data show CDR1 as MGHRA and CDR2 as YSYEKL. V lost 2 bases and J 5 bases, leaving 12 bases between the germline ends. For the CDR3, the DNA is TGCGCCAGCAGCCAACAGTGGGGGCCCGAGACCCAGTACTTC. Encoded protein: CASSQQWGPETQYF.

Written as DNA, the CDR3 is TGTGCCAGCAGCCAAGCCTCCTATATATCCTACGAGCAGTTCTTC. It specifies CASSQASYISYEQFF. V and J are TRBV3-1 and TRBJ2-1; the D is unclear. The CDR3 loop spans 15 amino acids. V dropped 1 base and J dropped 10 bases, with 17 bases sitting between them. The V gene's germline CDR1 is LGHDT and CDR2 YNNKEL (reference sequence).

V and J are TRBV5-1 and TRBJ1-5; D is possibly TRBD1 (5 bases). Looked up from germline, CDR1 is SGHRS and CDR2 is YFSETQ. V lost 3 bases and J 6 bases, leaving 16 bases between the germline ends. The CDR3 is 15 residues long. The CDR3 sequence: CASSSDPGVGQPQHF. CDR3 DNA sequence: TGCGCCAGCAGCTCCGACCCGGGGGTGGGTCAGCCCCAGCATTTT.

This clonotype was counted only a few times. The chain carries TRBV3-1 and TRBJ2-3; D perhaps matches TRBD2 (6 bases). The V end was cut by 3 bases, the J end by 6 bases, with 19 bases between. In germline, CDR1 is LGHDT, CDR2 YNNKEL (reference sequence). The CDR3 contains 16 residues. The CDR3 DNA is TGTGCCAGCAGCCATTCCACCGGGACTGGTTTCGATACGCAGTATTTT. Translation gives CASSHSTGTGFDTQYF.

At least ten counts were recorded for this clonotype. DNA of the CDR3: TGCGCCAGCAGCCAAGAGGGGAGCACAGATACGCAGTATTTT. This translates into CASSQEGSTDTQYF. The chain couples TRBV4-1 to TRBJ2-3; D ambiguous. V lost 0 bases and J 0 bases, leaving 4 bases between the germline ends. The CDR3 is 14 amino acids. CDR1 is MGHRA, CDR2 YSYEKL, per germline.

This clonotype showed up many times. This chain joins TRBV29-1 and TRBJ2-5; 7 bases map to TRBD1. Germline CDR1 reads SQVTM; CDR2 reads ANQGSEA. With V trimmed by 4 bases and J by 2 bases, 7 bases remained unmatched. The CDR3 loop spans 14 amino acids. CDR3 DNA: TGCAGCGTTGGCTACCGGGACAGACAAGAGACCCAGTACTTC. Translation: CSVGYRDRQETQYF.

In the case of this clonotype: Given a much more abundant clone one base away, this may be a read error. The V call is TRBV4-1, the J call TRBJ2-1; D perhaps matches TRBD2 (5 bases). This CDR3 region has 13 residues. Germline V gene sequence: CDR1 MGHRA, CDR2 YSYEKL. The CDR3 sequence: CASSYSDYNERFF. The CDR3, as DNA: TGCGCCAGCAGCTACTCCGACTACAATGAGCGGTTCTTC.

V gene TRBV5-1 combines with J gene TRBJ1-1; possible D gene TRBD1, 5 bases. Trimming cost V 5 bases and J 7 bases, with 12 bases left between them. CDR1 SGHRS and CDR2 YFSETQ come from the germline V gene. The CDR3 runs 12 residues. The chain's CDR3 is CASSQAGVEAFF. The CDR3 DNA reads as TGCGCCAGCAGTCAGGCGGGGGTTGAAGCTTTCTTT.

This clonotype turned up a few times. This chain connects TRBV12-3 or TRBV12-4 to TRBJ1-2, with D uncertain. The CDR3 runs to 13 residues. Trimming pared 1 base from V and 6 bases from J, leaving 9 bases between. CDR3 in DNA: TGTGCCAGCAGTTTAGTCGCTATAGATGGCTACACCTTC. Translation gives CASSLVAIDGYTF.

The V and J genes are TRBV20-1 and TRBJ1-2; TRBD1 matches 8 bases. The CDR3 length is 13 residues. V was pared by 6 bases and J by 8 bases, with 11 bases of the junction left unmatched. Per the germline V gene, CDR1 is DFQATT and CDR2 is SNEGSKA (reference sequence). CDR3 amino acids: CSAPQGGSSGYTF. The DNA of the CDR3 is TGCAGTGCCCCACAGGGGGGATCATCGGGCTACACCTTC.

This clonotype occurred a few times. The chain employs TRBV27 and TRBJ1-5; D gene ambiguous. V lost 2 bases and J lost 4, with 15 bases in between. Per the germline V gene, CDR1 is MNHEY and CDR2 is SMNVEV (reference sequence). The CDR3 length is 16 residues. CDR3 residues: CASSLISGRGNQPQHF. CDR3 sequence (DNA): TGTGCCAGCAGTTTAATTTCGGGTAGAGGGAATCAGCCCCAGCATTTT.

This clonotype was counted between two and nine times. The chain uses TRBV20-1 and TRBJ2-7; D may be TRBD2 (6 bases). This CDR3 contains 17 residues. The V end lost 3 bases, the J end lost 0 bases, and 21 bases lay between the germline ends. The germline V gene has CDR1 DFQATT and CDR2 SNEGSKA (reference sequence). CDR3: CSASKAGVDQSSYEQYF. Here the CDR3 DNA reads TGCAGTGCTAGCAAAGCGGGCGTTGACCAGAGCTCCTACGAGCAGTACTTC.

This chain links TRBV20-1 with TRBJ1-1, with D possibly being TRBD1 (5 bases). The CDR3 totals 13 residues. Trimming took off 4 bases at V and 3 bases at J, with 12 bases between the two ends. CDR1 DFQATT and CDR2 SNEGSKA come from the germline V gene (reference sequence). CDR3 in DNA: TGCAGTGCTAACGGGGACGGACACACTGAAGCTTTCTTT. Protein: CSANGDGHTEAFF.